The 5 T cell receptor beta chains below come from one sample, sequenced in a study of blood T cell repertoires in COVID-19. The data were produced by immunoSEQ multiplex PCR, yet TCRdb's version contains in-frame clones alone and is incomplete. This table has hundreds of thousands of clones, roughly 88% appearing once. Sequences were obtained from peripheral blood. The origin of the receptors is a woman in her forties who had recovered from COVID-19.

The rearrangement links TRBV7-8 to TRBJ1-4; tentatively, D is TRBD1 (6 bases). There are 14 residues in the CDR3. V was clipped by 7 bases and J by 7 bases, with 16 bases between them. The V gene's germline CDR1 is SGHVS and CDR2 FQNEAQ. In DNA form, the CDR3 reads TGTGCCAGCAACCCTCCAGGGGAGGGTGAAAAACTGTTTTTT. This encodes CASNPPGEGEKLFF.

The chain links TRBV27 to TRBJ1-2; tentatively, D is TRBD1 (5 bases). The CDR3 covers 16 residues. V dropped 5 bases and J dropped 0 bases, with 16 bases sitting between them. Germline V gene data show CDR1 as MNHEY and CDR2 as SMNVEV (reference sequence). CDR3 sequence (DNA): TGTGCCAGCAGTCCTTCGCTGGGGGGGGCTAACTATGGCTACACCTTC. Protein: CASSPSLGGANYGYTF.

This chain joins TRBV7-3 and TRBJ2-5; 8 positions agree with TRBD1. The CDR3 length is 17 residues. Germline CDR1 reads SGHTA; CDR2 reads FQGTGA. With V trimmed by 2 bases and J by 0 bases, 8 bases remained unmatched. The CDR3: CASSLGVTTGDQETQYF. The CDR3 DNA reads TGTGCCAGCAGCTTAGGCGTTACGACAGGGGACCAAGAGACCCAGTACTTC.

This clone is a singleton in its sample. The gene calls are TRBV19 and TRBJ1-2, with 12 bases aligning to TRBD1. This CDR3 is built from 16 residues. Germline CDR1 reads LNHDA; CDR2 reads SQIVND (reference sequence). The ends lost 3 bases at V and 7 bases at J; junction bases unmatched: 9. CDR3 in amino acids: CASSIRGTGGAGGYTF. CDR3 nucleotides: TGTGCCAGTAGTATCAGAGGGACAGGGGGCGCCGGTGGCTACACCTTC.

The chain couples TRBV6-1 to TRBJ1-2; maybe TRBD1 (5 bases). This CDR3 contains 15 residues. V lost 2 bases and J lost 6, with 16 bases in between. Germline V gene sequence: CDR1 MNHNS, CDR2 SASEGT. The CDR3 here is CASSEWGGLGNGYTF. In nucleotides, the CDR3 is TGTGCCAGCAGTGAATGGGGGGGTCTAGGGAATGGCTACACCTTC.